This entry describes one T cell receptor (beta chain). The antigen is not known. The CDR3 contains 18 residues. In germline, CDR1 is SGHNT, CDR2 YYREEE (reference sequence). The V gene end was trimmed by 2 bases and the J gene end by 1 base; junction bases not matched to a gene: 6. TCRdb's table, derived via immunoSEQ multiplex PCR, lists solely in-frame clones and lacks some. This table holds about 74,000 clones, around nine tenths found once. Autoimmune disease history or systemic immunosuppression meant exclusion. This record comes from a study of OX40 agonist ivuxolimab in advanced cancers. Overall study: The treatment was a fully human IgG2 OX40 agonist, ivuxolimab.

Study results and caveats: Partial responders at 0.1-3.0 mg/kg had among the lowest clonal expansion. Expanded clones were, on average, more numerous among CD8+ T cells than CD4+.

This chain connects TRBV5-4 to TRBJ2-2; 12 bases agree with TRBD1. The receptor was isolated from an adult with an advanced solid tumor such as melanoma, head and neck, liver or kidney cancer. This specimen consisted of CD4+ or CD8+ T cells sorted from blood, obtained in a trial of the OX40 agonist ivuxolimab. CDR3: CASSLGTGGFRNTGELFF. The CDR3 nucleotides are TGTGCCAGCAGCTTAGGGACAGGGGGCTTTCGGAACACCGGGGAGCTGTTTTTT.